These 14 T cell receptor beta chains share one sample of origin, sequenced in a study of cytomegalovirus exposure and HLA in healthy donors. TCRdb's copy holds only in-frame clones and misses some; the assay was immunoSEQ multiplex PCR. The table shows 150,000 to 200,000 clones, with about 90% occurring only once. Sequencing was performed on PBMCs. These receptors came from a young woman in good health and CMV-seropositive.

V is TRBV6-6 and J is TRBJ2-2, with TRBD1 matching over 10 bases. CDR3 length: 15 amino acids. With V trimmed by 5 bases and J by 4 bases, 4 bases remained unmatched. Germline assignment: CDR1 MNHNY and CDR2 SVGAGI (reference sequence). CDR3 in amino acids: CASSGTGAGTGELFF. CDR3 DNA: TGTGCCAGCAGTGGGACAGGGGCTGGCACCGGGGAGCTGTTTTTT.

CDR3 nucleotide sequence: TGTGCCAGCAGCTTAGCGGGGAGCAGCAATCAGCCCCAGCATTTT. As protein: CASSLAGSSNQPQHF. The rearrangement joins TRBV11-2 to TRBJ1-5; no firm D call. There are 15 residues in the CDR3. Trimming took off 1 base at V and 1 base at J, with 8 bases between the two ends. Germline CDR1 is SGHAT and CDR2 is FQNNGV. Together with reference TRBV11-2 and TRBJ1-5, the CDR3 gives the full variable domain: EAGVAQSPRYKIIEKRQSVAFWCNPISGHATLYWYQQILGQGPKLLIQFQNNGVVDDSQLPKDRFSAERLKGVDSTLKIQPAKLEDSAVYLCASSLAGSSNQPQHFGDGTRLSIL.

V and J are TRBV5-4 and TRBJ2-7; 10 bases map to TRBD2. The J segment lost 4 bases and the V segment lost 4 bases, leaving 11 bases of the junction unmatched. Germline assignment: CDR1 SGHNT and CDR2 YYREEE (reference sequence). The CDR3 sequence is 16 residues long. CDR3 DNA: TGTGCCAGCAGCGGGGGGACTAGCGCGGCGCTGTACGAGCAGTACTTC. Protein: CASSGGTSAALYEQYF.

The V and J genes are TRBV7-9 and TRBJ2-1; 9 nucleotides agree with TRBD1. After removal of 6 bases from V and 5 bases from J, the junction contained 17 bases not matched to a gene. The CDR3 loop spans 18 amino acids. CDR1 and CDR2 (germline): SEHNR, FQNEAQ (reference sequence). The CDR3 nucleotides are TGTGCCAGCAGTAACTGGGAAACCGGGACAGGGATAAACAATGAGCAGTTCTTC. This encodes CASSNWETGTGINNEQFF. Variable domain in full (rest from reference TRBV7-9 and TRBJ2-1): DTGVSQNPRHKITKRGQNVTFRCDPISEHNRLYWYRQTLGQGPEFLTYFQNEAQLEKSRLLSDRFSAERPKGSFSTLEIQRTEQGDSAMYLCASSNWETGTGINNEQFFGPGTRLTVL.

The rearrangement uses TRBV29-1 and TRBJ2-3; TRBD2 aligns across 8 bases. V was pared by 4 bases and J by 2 bases, with 5 bases of the junction left unmatched. Germline lookup yields CDR1 SQVTM and CDR2 ANQGSEA. The CDR3 is 14 amino acids. The CDR3 region is CSVVLAGITDTQYF. The CDR3 nucleotides read TGCAGCGTTGTGCTAGCGGGTATCACAGATACGCAGTATTTT.

This sequence joins TRBV7-9 and TRBJ1-6; no reliable D call. V shed 1 base and J shed 6 bases, with 13 bases lying between them. The CDR3 has 16 residues. CDR1 SEHNR and CDR2 FQNEAQ come from the germline V gene (reference sequence). The CDR3 DNA sequence: TGTGCCAGCAGCTTAGACAGTTTGGTTCGTAATTCACCCCTCCACTTT. It specifies CASSLDSLVRNSPLHF.

This clone was found once. The CDR3 DNA is TGTGCCATCGGCAGGGAGGGTTTCCAAGAGACCCAGTACTTC. Amino acid sequence: CAIGREGFQETQYF. The genes are TRBV10-3 and TRBJ2-5; 7 bases fit TRBD2. The CDR3 totals 14 residues. Germline V gene sequence: CDR1 ENHRY, CDR2 SYGVKD. Trimming removed 8 bases from V and 1 base from J; junction bases left unmatched: 7.

The chain has TRBV4-1 and TRBJ2-6; 8 bases map to TRBD1. V was clipped by 4 bases and J by 4 bases; unmatched bases: 9. This CDR3 is built from 17 residues. Germline lookup yields CDR1 MGHRA and CDR2 YSYEKL. In DNA form, the CDR3 reads TGCGCCAGCAGCCTCTTCGGACAGGGTTACGGGGCCAACGTCCTGACTTTC. Translating it yields CASSLFGQGYGANVLTF.

CDR3 sequence reads: CATALRRPPDESGSRYEQYF. CDR3 sequence (DNA): TGTGCTACCGCACTACGGAGGCCCCCTGACGAAAGCGGGAGTAGGTACGAGCAGTACTTC. The chain joins TRBV12-5 to TRBJ2-7; 8 nucleotides line up with TRBD2. CDR1 is LGHNT and CDR2 is FRNRAP in the germline V gene. This CDR3 contains 20 residues. After removal of 10 bases from V and 4 bases from J, the junction contained 30 bases not matched to a gene.

The rearrangement joins TRBV7-3 to TRBJ2-3; maybe TRBD1 (6 bases). The V end lost 5 bases, the J end lost 2 bases, and 14 bases lay between the germline ends. Germline CDR1 reads SGHTA; CDR2 reads FQGTGA. CDR3 size: 15 residues. The CDR3: CASSADSSYTDTQYF. In DNA form, the CDR3 reads TGTGCCAGCAGCGCGGACAGTTCCTACACAGATACGCAGTATTTT. The full variable domain, its missing parts supplied by reference TRBV7-3 and TRBJ2-3, is GAGVSQTPSNKVTEKGKYVELRCDPISGHTALYWYRQSLGQGPEFLIYFQGTGAADDSGLPNDRFFAVRPEGSVSTLKIQRTERGDSAVYLCASSADSSYTDTQYFGPGTRLTVL.

The V and J genes are TRBV7-9 and TRBJ2-3, with 12 bases that match TRBD2. The CDR3 runs 16 residues. After removal of 5 bases from V and 4 bases from J, the junction contained 7 bases not matched to a gene. Germline V gene sequence: CDR1 SEHNR, CDR2 FQNEAQ (reference sequence). This chain's CDR3 is CASSPTSGRVPDTQYF. DNA of the CDR3: TGTGCCAGCAGCCCGACTAGCGGGAGAGTCCCAGATACGCAGTATTTT.

This clone was counted a single time. The CDR3 loop reads CASSESGRVGGYTF. In DNA form, the CDR3 reads TGTGCCAGCAGTGAATCGGGCAGGGTAGGAGGCTACACCTTC. The chain uses TRBV25-1 and TRBJ1-2; TRBD1 might be the D (5 bases). The germline gives CDR1 MGHDK, CDR2 SYGVNS. The CDR3 sequence is 14 residues long. V lost 1 base and J lost 8, with 14 bases in between.

The rearrangement uses TRBV6-5 and TRBJ2-1; 9 bases align to TRBD1. Per the germline V gene, CDR1 is MNHEY and CDR2 is SVGAGI. With V trimmed by 2 bases and J by 8 bases, 7 bases remained unmatched. The CDR3 covers 15 residues. In DNA form, the CDR3 reads TGTGCCAGCAGTTACAGGGACAGGGTTCTGGATGAGCAGTTCTTC. Protein sequence: CASSYRDRVLDEQFF.

The chain uses TRBV7-9 and TRBJ2-1; D possibly corresponds to TRBD2 (6 bases). V was cut by 3 bases and J by 8 bases, with 20 bases left in between. This CDR3 is built from 16 residues. Germline V lookup: CDR1 SEHNR, CDR2 FQNEAQ (reference sequence). CDR3 nucleotide sequence: TGTGCCAGCAGCTTCGACGGGACTCCCGTAAGGTATGAGCAGTTCTTC. Its translation: CASSFDGTPVRYEQFF.